Below, one T cell receptor (beta chain) is given with its context. This specimen comes from a study of PD-L1 blockade in urothelial cancer. Data came from immunoSEQ multiplex PCR; TCRdb stores just in-frame clones and leaves some out. The sample has tens of thousands of clones; less than 85% are singletons. Germline CDR1 and CDR2: MNHEY and SMNVEV (reference sequence). The CDR3 covers 15 residues. V lost 5 bases, J lost 0 bases, and 4 bases stayed unmatched. As to time point: peripheral blood 6 weeks after treatment start. This sequence joins TRBV27 and TRBJ2-1; TRBD2 aligns across 7 bases. This sample comprised PBMCs, obtained around atezolizumab (anti-PD-L1) treatment. The receptor comes from a man in his 70s with urothelial cancer. In DNA, the CDR3 is TGTGCCAGCAGTCTCAGCGGGGTCTCCTACAATGAGCAGTTCTTC. Its protein product is CASSLSGVSYNEQFF.